Listed below are T cell receptor beta chains from one sample, sequenced in a study of graft-versus-host responses after intestinal transplantation. No antigen is known for these receptors. Sequencing was performed with immunoSEQ multiplex PCR; in TCRdb, only in-frame clones are kept and a portion is missing. This table holds about 92,000 clones, about 90% found once. The sample consisted of unstimulated CD8+ T cells sorted from spleen or lymph node cells, taken before intestinal transplant. These receptors were obtained from a human donor who received an intestinal transplant. Each CDR3 is given without its conserved first and last residue.

V gene | CDR3 protein
TRBV7-9 | ASSSDIHEQY
TRBV10-3 | AISSGDEQY
TRBV19 | ASSMGAAYEQY
TRBV10-3 | ATIEGYEQY
TRBV28 | ASSPLLTSVYGYT
TRBV5-1 | ASSLVAGGGYEQF
TRBV4-1 | ASSQGQGGRYEQY
TRBV6-5 | ASSFWGQRETQY
TRBV13 | ASSLANEGGYDEKLF
TRBV9 | ASSVAGLAGGFGLYNEQF
TRBV7-6 | ASSLATGQGAKETQY
TRBV7-7 | ASSLTEYNEQF
TRBV2 | ASSEGLADYNEQF
TRBV4-2 | ASSPYLFSIWHEQF